This T cell receptor (beta chain) derives from a study of T cell changes during pregnancy in multiple sclerosis. Produced via immunoSEQ multiplex PCR; TCRdb's table is partial and in-frame only. This table holds around 130,000 clones, about 96% found once. Germline-derived CDR1 and CDR2 are MDHEN and SYDVKM. With V trimmed by 6 bases and J by 3 bases, 6 bases remained unmatched. The CDR3 is made up of 14 amino acids. The clonotype was recovered from a female donor with multiple sclerosis, enrolled in a pregnancy study. The chain employs TRBV28 and TRBJ1-2, with 8 bases aligning to TRBD1. Sequenced material: peripheral blood, taken after pregnancy. The CDR3 coding sequence is TGTGCCAGCAGCTGGGACAGGAGAGACTATGGCTACACCTTC. Residues: CASSWDRRDYGYTF.